This entry describes one T cell receptor (beta chain). Its matching antigen is unknown. Some clones are missing from TCRdb's copy, which holds only in-frame ones; the method was immunoSEQ multiplex PCR. The repertoire has around 100,000 clones, 90% to 95% of them found once; the top ten carry roughly 0.3%. These data come from a study of siplizumab effects on memory and regulatory T cells. The study, taken as a whole, reports: Alloreactive sequences tracing back to unstimulated CD4+ memory cells were significantly reduced by siplizumab.

With 5 bases clipped from V and 6 bases from J, the junction kept 8 bases outside the gene matches. CDR1 MNHNS and CDR2 SASEGT come from the germline V gene. This CDR3 is 14 amino acids long. The receptor was isolated from a human donor in good health. V usage is TRBV6-1 and J usage is TRBJ2-7; 9 nucleotides align to TRBD1. Sequenced material: non-Treg CD4+ T cells sorted from blood. In nucleotides, the CDR3 is TGTGCCAGCAGTCCGACAGGGGGAATGGGCGAGCAGTACTTC. Its protein product is CASSPTGGMGEQYF.